A selection of T cell receptor beta chains follows, all from one sample in a study of blood T cell repertoires in COVID-19. Generated by immunoSEQ multiplex PCR, the TCRdb table keeps only in-frame clones and is missing some. In the table there are over 70,000 clones, roughly 78% of which are singletons. The sequencing input was peripheral blood. Source of these receptors: an elderly woman with acute or convalescent COVID-19. The CDR3 runs from the conserved cysteine through the conserved F or W. D genes are given only for firm matches. The listing skips clone size in some rows; elsewhere it reads once, few, many or a size class.

j_call	d_call	v_call	clone_size	cdr3_nt	cdr3_aa
TRBJ2-5	TRBD2	TRBV5-1	.	TGCGCCAGCAGCCTTCCTAGCGGGGGAAGGGGGGAGACCCAGTACTTC	CASSLPSGGRGETQYF
TRBJ1-5	.	TRBV7-9	.	TGTGCCAGCAGCTTAGGATCAGGTGAAGGGCCCCAGCATTTT	CASSLGSGEGPQHF
TRBJ2-5	.	TRBV6-1	.	TGTGCCAGCAGTGAAAGGAGGGGCGCAGAGACCCAGTACTTC	CASSERRGAETQYF
TRBJ2-2	TRBD1	TRBV5-1	.	TGCGCCAGCAGCTTGGTCAGGACAGGGAAGGAGCTGTTTTTT	CASSLVRTGKELFF
TRBJ2-5	TRBD2	TRBV28	.	TGTGCCAGCACCACTCCACTAGCGGGACGAGAGACCCAGTACTTC	CASTTPLAGRETQYF
TRBJ1-3	.	TRBV11-2	.	TGTGCCAGCAGCAACGGAGCGGCTGGAAACACCATATATTTT	CASSNGAAGNTIYF
TRBJ2-7	TRBD1	TRBV30	.	TGTGCCTGGAGAGTCAGGGGGCGATCCTACGAGCAGTACTTC	CAWRVRGRSYEQYF
TRBJ2-1	TRBD2	TRBV7-6	.	TGTGCCAGCAGCTCGGGACTAGCGGGTGGGAATGAGCAGTTCTTC	CASSSGLAGGNEQFF
TRBJ2-1	TRBD2	TRBV18	.	TGTGCCAGCTCACCACCGGGACTAGCGGGAGGTGAGCAGTTCTTC	CASSPPGLAGGEQFF
TRBJ2-1	.	TRBV24-1	.	TGTGCCACCTTGACAGCTCTCTCGCGGTACAATGAGCAGTTCTTC	CATLTALSRYNEQFF
TRBJ2-1	TRBD2	TRBV5-1	.	TGCGCCAGCAGCACCCTAGCGGGAGGGAACTACAATGAGCAGTTCTTC	CASSTLAGGNYNEQFF
TRBJ2-1	.	TRBV29-1	.	TGCAGCGTTGAAGATGCACAGGCCAGCTCCTACAATGAGCAGTTCTTC	CSVEDAQASSYNEQFF
TRBJ2-1	TRBD2	TRBV24-1	.	TGTGCCACCAGTGACCATAGCGGGAGGGGACACAATGAGCAGTTCTTC	CATSDHSGRGHNEQFF
TRBJ2-2	TRBD1	TRBV5-1	few	TGCGCCAGCAGGGACAGGGTTGACACCGGGGAGCTGTTTTTT	CASRDRVDTGELFF
TRBJ1-5	TRBD1	TRBV9	.	TGTGCCAGCAGCGCGGGACAGGGGGATTTCGGTCAGCCCCAGCATTTT	CASSAGQGDFGQPQHF
TRBJ1-6	.	TRBV19	.	TGTGCCAGTAGTATACTGGGAGAGGGGGCCCTCCACTTT	CASSILGEGALHF
TRBJ2-3	.	TRBV28	few	TGTGCCAGCAGTTCTGGGAGAGATACGCAGTATTTT	CASSSGRDTQYF
TRBJ2-3	.	TRBV30	few	TGTGCCTGGAGTGGGCCGAGCACAGATACGCAGTATTTT	CAWSGPSTDTQYF
TRBJ1-6	.	TRBV4-1	.	TGCGCCAGCAGCCAATTACGGGAAAATTCACCCCTCCACTTT	CASSQLRENSPLHF
TRBJ2-1	.	TRBV29-1	.	TGCAGCGTCATGACCTCAGGGGTCTACAATGAGCAGTTCTTC	CSVMTSGVYNEQFF
TRBJ2-1	TRBD2	TRBV2	.	TGTGCCAGCAGCGGAGGGACTAGCGGGGGGCCGCAGTTCTTC	CASSGGTSGGPQFF
TRBJ1-5	.	TRBV6-5	.	TGTGCCAGCAGCCCGCAGGGTGGCAATCAGCCCCAGCATTTT	CASSPQGGNQPQHF
TRBJ2-1	TRBD1	TRBV30	once	TGTGCCTGGAGTGCCGGGACAGCTTACAATGAGCAGTTCTTC	CAWSAGTAYNEQFF
TRBJ1-1	.	TRBV7-2	once	TGTGCCAGCAGCTTAGGGGCAGGCGCCATGAACACTGAAGCTTTCTTT	CASSLGAGAMNTEAFF
TRBJ1-6	TRBD1	TRBV3-1/TRBV3-2	.	TGTGCCAGCAGCCATACCGGGACAGGGGGTAACTCACCCCTCCACTTT	CASSHTGTGGNSPLHF
TRBJ2-5	.	TRBV19	.	TGTGCCAGTAGTATAGTTGGCCCCCGGGGGGAGACCCAGTACTTC	CASSIVGPRGETQYF
TRBJ1-1	TRBD1	TRBV6-5	few	TGTGCCAGCAGTTATGTCCAGGGGGGCACTGAAGCTTTCTTT	CASSYVQGGTEAFF
TRBJ2-5	.	TRBV18	.	TGTGCCAGCTCACCGAATAGGGGGCAAGAGACCCAGTACTTC	CASSPNRGQETQYF
TRBJ1-5	.	TRBV21-1	.	TGTGCCAGCAGCAAATCGGGACAGGGACTCTGGGTCGAGAATAGCAATCAGCCCCAGCATTTT	CASSKSGQGLWVENSNQPQHF
TRBJ2-1	.	TRBV3-1/TRBV3-2	once	TGTGCCAGCAGCCAATTTTCCGGGGTCTACAATGAGCAGTTCTTC	CASSQFSGVYNEQFF
TRBJ1-1	.	TRBV6-5	.	TGTGCCAGCAGTTACGGGAGGTCCGAGGCTTTCTTT	CASSYGRSEAFF
TRBJ2-3	TRBD1	TRBV11-3	.	TGTGCCAGCAGCCCCCCTTGTAGGGACAGGGGATGCACAGATACGCAGTATTTT	CASSPPCRDRGCTDTQYF
TRBJ2-2	.	TRBV7-6	.	TGTGCCAGCAGCTTAGCAATAGGGGCGAACACCGGGGAGCTGTTTTTT	CASSLAIGANTGELFF
TRBJ2-1	.	TRBV6-5	.	TGTGCCAGCAGTTTGTTAGGACAATCTGACAATGAGCAGTTCTTC	CASSLLGQSDNEQFF
TRBJ2-7	.	TRBV5-1	few	TGCGCCAGCAGCTTGGAATCAGTTAGGCCAAGCGGGCCCTACGAGCAGTACTTC	CASSLESVRPSGPYEQYF
TRBJ2-1	TRBD1	TRBV25-1	.	TGTGCCAGCACCGAGGACAGGGCCAGCTCCTACAATGAGCAGTTCTTC	CASTEDRASSYNEQFF
TRBJ2-1	.	TRBV18	.	TGTGCCAGCTCACCTTCGATTTCGGATGAGCAGTTCTTC	CASSPSISDEQFF
TRBJ1-3	TRBD1	TRBV5-5	.	TGTGCCAGCTCGGACAGGGAGAGGGACACCATATATTTT	CASSDRERDTIYF
TRBJ2-2	TRBD1	TRBV5-1	.	TGCGCCAGCAGCCTGGACAGGGGCGACGGGGAGCTGTTTTTT	CASSLDRGDGELFF
TRBJ1-2	.	TRBV30	.	TGTGCCTGGAGTGCAGGGGATGGCTACACCTTC	CAWSAGDGYTF
TRBJ1-2	.	TRBV7-2	.	TGTGTCCTACGGGGGGCGCACGGGGGCTACACCTTC	CVLRGAHGGYTF
TRBJ2-2	TRBD2	TRBV27	.	TGTGCCAGCAGTCTCCTAGCGGGAGTTAACACCGGGGAGCTGTTTTTT	CASSLLAGVNTGELFF
TRBJ1-2	.	TRBV27	.	TGTGCCAGCAGTTTAATTGTAAGAGGGGAGGTACGAGGCTACACCTTC	CASSLIVRGEVRGYTF
TRBJ1-1	.	TRBV2	.	TGTGCCAGCAGGAACAGGGAGGGCACTGAAGCTTTCTTT	CASRNREGTEAFF
TRBJ2-7	TRBD1	TRBV6-5	.	TGTGCCAGCAGTTACTCGGACAGGGGAAACTACGAGCAGTACTTC	CASSYSDRGNYEQYF
TRBJ2-1	.	TRBV27	.	TGTGCCAGCAGTTTTTGGGGCTCTCCCCACAATGAGCAGTTCTTC	CASSFWGSPHNEQFF